This T cell receptor (beta chain) originates from a study of cytomegalovirus exposure and HLA in healthy donors. Measured with immunoSEQ multiplex PCR; TCRdb has only the in-frame clones, and not every one. The sample shows 150,000 to 200,000 clones, 85% of them seen only once. V was clipped by 5 bases and J by 3 bases, with 10 bases between them. The CDR3 has 14 residues. Germline V gene data show CDR1 as MNHEY and CDR2 as SMNVEV (reference sequence). The V gene is TRBV27, the J gene TRBJ2-2; D perhaps matches TRBD1 (6 bases). The receptor was isolated from a man aged 30-40 years in good health and CMV-seropositive. Sequences were obtained from PBMCs. CDR3 bases: TGTGCCAGCAGTCCGACAGGATACACCGGGGAGCTGTTTTTT. Amino acid sequence: CASSPTGYTGELFF.